The present TCR beta chain was sequenced within a study of cytomegalovirus exposure and HLA in healthy donors. CDR1 is ENHRY and CDR2 is SYGVKD in the germline V gene. CDR3 length: 15 residues. Between the trimmed V and J ends, which lost 2 bases and 8 bases, there was a span of 16 bases. Findings and caveats of the study: Previous analysis showed most TCR beta V segments were productive about 87% or about 30% of the time. Associated with cytomegalovirus, according to the listing, were around 170 TCR beta chains. Exclusion as indistinguishable affected some V segments, including TRBV6-2 and TRBV6-3. The sole available immune exposure information was CMV serostatus.

About this clone: Its specificity is unknown.

13 Jbeta primers and 60 Vbeta primers were used for the PCR. The protocol was immunoSEQ multiplex PCR, while the TCRdb copy is restricted to in-frame clones and leaves out a portion. Of under 250,000 clones listed, roughly 87% are singletons. The receptor's source is a man aged 40-50 years in good health and CMV-seropositive. The chain uses TRBV10-3 and TRBJ2-4; no clear D. The sequencing sample was made of PBMCs. The CDR3 is CAISEPSGPVHIQYF. The CDR3 DNA sequence: TGTGCCATCAGTGAGCCGAGTGGGCCGGTTCACATTCAGTACTTC.